This T cell receptor beta chain comes out of a study of blood T cell repertoires in COVID-19. Study-wide context: Sources were T cells, B-cell-depleted T cells, or PBMCs; the material itself was cDNA or gDNA.

Some clones are missing from TCRdb's copy, which holds only in-frame ones; the method was immunoSEQ multiplex PCR. The table lists almost 200,000 clones, 89% of them singletons. Participants had their cohort set by participant-reported clinical history. Donors in Cohort 3 counted as recovered after two negative PCRs, clearance, or symptom resolution. Germline V CDR1 and CDR2: SGHNT, YYREEE (reference sequence). The V segment lost 5 bases and the J segment 3 bases; nucleotides outside the gene matches: 7. The CDR3 extends over 15 amino acids. The material sequenced was PBMCs or T cells enriched from blood (not recorded which). V and J are TRBV5-4 and TRBJ1-3; the match to TRBD1 covers 8 bases. This sequence originates from a woman aged 18-29 years who had recovered from COVID-19. CDR3 sequence: CASSRPGGGGNTIYF. In DNA, the CDR3 is TGTGCCAGCAGTCGGCCAGGGGGCGGTGGAAACACCATATATTTT.